This entry features one T cell receptor beta chain sequence. As yet, its antigen is unknown. The PCR contained 60 Vbeta and 13 Jbeta primers. Study processing details: In a later analysis, of around 80 million unique beta chains, roughly 10 million appeared in at least two donors. Sequencing was performed with immunoSEQ multiplex PCR; in TCRdb, only in-frame clones are kept and a portion is missing. V, J and clone size derive from that table, while D and trimming were established from the DNA sequence. The sample holds 120,000 to 150,000 clones; around three quarters are singletons and the top ten take over 2.5%. The data belong to a study of cytomegalovirus exposure and HLA in healthy donors. With V trimmed by 0 bases and J by 4 bases, 4 bases remained unmatched. The CDR3 contains 15 residues. The V gene's germline CDR1 is MGHRA and CDR2 YSYEKL. Regarding the study as a whole: In an earlier analysis, about 87% or about 30%: the productive usage of most TCR beta V segments. Most TCR sequences were seen very rarely across donors, but some public TCRs occurred in many.

Sequencing was performed on PBMCs. This chain links TRBV4-1 with TRBJ1-2; TRBD1 agrees at 8 bases. The clonotype comes from a man in his forties or fifties in good health and CMV-seropositive. Here the CDR3 DNA reads TGCGCCAGCAGCCAAGATCCGACAGGGGCCTATGGCTACACCTTC. This sequence encodes CASSQDPTGAYGYTF.